The 25 T cell receptor beta chains presented below share a single source sample, sequenced in a study of blood T cell repertoires in COVID-19. TCRdb keeps only in-frame clones here, not all; method: immunoSEQ multiplex PCR. The sample shows approximately 100,000 clones, around 82% of them seen only once. Sequencing used peripheral blood. These TCRs come from a human donor in a cohort sampled during active COVID-19.

This clone was counted between two and nine times. The chain employs TRBV27 and TRBJ1-6; D is perhaps TRBD1 (5 bases). The germline gives CDR1 MNHEY, CDR2 SMNVEV (reference sequence). Trimming removed 3 bases from V and 14 bases from J, with 8 bases in between. This CDR3 region has 11 residues. The CDR3 reads CASSLGGTLHF. DNA for the CDR3: TGTGCCAGCAGTTTGGGGGGGACCCTCCACTTT.

The chain is built from TRBV2 and TRBJ2-7; D perhaps matches TRBD1 (5 bases). The CDR3 is made up of 14 amino acids. V lost 3 bases and J lost 2, with 11 bases in between. Germline V gene data show CDR1 as SNHLY and CDR2 as FYNNEI. CDR3 residues: CASSDELQAYEQYF. The CDR3 nucleotides are TGTGCCAGCAGTGATGAACTACAGGCCTACGAGCAGTACTTC.

This sequence joins TRBV15 and TRBJ1-2; possible D gene TRBD1, 6 bases. Germline CDR1 and CDR2: LNHNV and YYDKDF (reference sequence). Trimming pared 1 base from V and 2 bases from J, leaving 8 bases between. This CDR3 has 14 amino acids. The CDR3 is CATSRGTVNYGYTF. In nucleotides, the CDR3 is TGTGCCACCAGCAGAGGGACAGTCAACTATGGCTACACCTTC.

CDR3 protein: CASSLAPDSTGYTF. The CDR3 coding sequence is TGCGCCAGCAGCTTGGCCCCAGATAGCACTGGCTACACCTTC. The rearrangement uses TRBV5-1 and TRBJ1-2; D remains unclear. CDR3 length: 14 residues. V lost 0 bases, J lost 7 bases, and 13 bases lay in between. CDR1 is SGHRS, CDR2 YFSETQ, per germline.

The chain links TRBV6-5 to TRBJ1-1; 8 bases match TRBD1. The CDR3 is 15 residues long. Germline loops: CDR1 MNHEY, CDR2 SVGAGI. V lost 9 bases and J lost 4; bases outside the gene matches: 13. DNA for the CDR3: TGTGCCAGTAAAACCTCAGGGGGCGCGGGCACTGAAGCTTTCTTT. Amino acid sequence: CASKTSGGAGTEAFF.

This clone was observed a few times. The V and J genes are TRBV19 and TRBJ2-1, with D uncertain. Germline CDR1 and CDR2: LNHDA and SQIVND (reference sequence). This CDR3 comprises 15 residues. Trimming pared 2 bases from V and 5 bases from J, leaving 13 bases between. Written as DNA, the CDR3 is TGTGCCAGTAGTATACAAGCTAGGCCTAACAATGAGCAGTTCTTC. Encoded protein: CASSIQARPNNEQFF.

A word on this clone: Other DNA sequences in this sample translate to the same CDR3. The V call is TRBV28, the J call TRBJ2-1; D is undetermined. Trimming took off 4 bases at V and 4 bases at J, with 11 bases between the two ends. This CDR3 is 14 amino acids long. CDR1 is MDHEN, CDR2 SYDVKM, per germline. CDR3 in DNA: TGTGCCAGCAGTTCGCCCGGCGGATACAATGAGCAGTTCTTC. Protein product: CASSSPGGYNEQFF.

The genes are TRBV12-3 or TRBV12-4 and TRBJ1-6; D possibly corresponds to TRBD1 (5 bases). V was pared by 5 bases and J by 8 bases, with 10 bases between. The CDR3 loop spans 13 amino acids. In DNA form, the CDR3 reads TGTGCCAGCAGTCAGGGCAGGGATTCACCCCTCCACTTT. As protein: CASSQGRDSPLHF.

The CDR3 DNA reads TGTGCCAGCAGCTTCGGGACAGCGACGGCCTACGAGCAGTACTTC. Its translation is CASSFGTATAYEQYF. The V gene is TRBV11-2, the J gene TRBJ2-7, with 7 bases aligning to TRBD1. Trimming cost V 3 bases and J 2 bases; bases outside gene matches: 7. The CDR3 is 15 amino acids. From germline, CDR1 is SGHAT and CDR2 FQNNGV. The whole variable domain, remainder taken from reference TRBV11-2 and TRBJ2-7, is EAGVAQSPRYKIIEKRQSVAFWCNPISGHATLYWYQQILGQGPKLLIQFQNNGVVDDSQLPKDRFSAERLKGVDSTLKIQPAKLEDSAVYLCASSFGTATAYEQYFGPGTRLTVT.

This chain uses TRBV3-1 (or the pseudogene TRBV3-2) with TRBJ2-5; no definite D call. From germline, CDR1 is LGHDT and CDR2 YNNKEL (reference sequence). V was clipped by 5 bases and J by 2 bases, with 3 bases between them. CDR3 length: 11 residues. DNA of the CDR3: TGTGCCAGCAGCTTACAAGAGACCCAGTACTTC. As protein: CASSLQETQYF.

CDR3 sequence: CASSLGAGYGYTF. The DNA of the CDR3 is TGCGCCAGCAGCTTGGGAGCAGGGTATGGCTACACCTTC. The V call is TRBV5-1, the J call TRBJ1-2; the D gene is possibly TRBD1 (5 bases). CDR1 and CDR2 from the germline V gene are SGHRS and YFSETQ. The CDR3 is made up of 13 amino acids. V lost 0 bases, J lost 5 bases, and 8 bases lay in between.

The V and J genes are TRBV6-5 and TRBJ1-2; no reliable D call. Per the germline V gene, CDR1 is MNHEY and CDR2 is SVGAGI. The CDR3 totals 15 residues. The ends were cut back, 2 bases at V and 4 bases at J, with 14 bases in the middle. CDR3 in amino acids: CASSYADFGSYGYTF. CDR3 DNA sequence: TGTGCCAGCAGTTACGCAGATTTCGGGTCCTATGGCTACACCTTC.

The chain uses TRBV5-1 and TRBJ1-1; TRBD1 matches at 8 bases. The CDR3 is 15 residues long. J gave up 2 bases and V 2 bases, and 5 bases lay outside the gene matches. Germline V gene data show CDR1 as SGHRS and CDR2 as YFSETQ. CDR3 amino acids: CASSFTGGGNTEAFF. DNA for the CDR3: TGCGCCAGCAGCTTCACAGGGGGTGGAAACACTGAAGCTTTCTTT.

This sequence joins TRBV7-9 and TRBJ2-1; D is unresolved. CDR1 SEHNR and CDR2 FQNEAQ come from the germline V gene (reference sequence). Deletions cut 3 bases from V and 7 bases from J, with 4 bases between. This CDR3 is 11 amino acids long. In DNA form, the CDR3 reads TGTGCCAGCAGCTTCCTTAATGAGCAGTTCTTC. It is translated as CASSFLNEQFF.

The chain carries TRBV28 and TRBJ1-3, with no clear D. The V and J ends lost 2 bases and 6 bases respectively, with 8 bases between them. Looked up from germline, CDR1 is MDHEN and CDR2 is SYDVKM. There are 13 residues in the CDR3. The CDR3 region has the DNA TGTGCCAGCAGTTTAGGCTCAAAAAACACCATATATTTT. Protein: CASSLGSKNTIYF.

This clone has more than one count but fewer than ten. The gene calls are TRBV5-6 and TRBJ2-5, with 12 bases fitting TRBD2. Germline V lookup: CDR1 SGHDT, CDR2 YYEEEE. With V trimmed by 1 base and J by 5 bases, 9 bases remained unmatched. The CDR3 spans 17 residues. The CDR3 bases are TGTGCCAGCAGCTTGTACCTAGCGGGAGGGGGGGTGGAGACCCAGTACTTC. Protein sequence: CASSLYLAGGGVETQYF.

The chain is built from TRBV25-1 and TRBJ2-7; possible D gene TRBD1, 5 bases. V was pared by 5 bases and J by 7 bases, with 9 bases between. The V gene's germline CDR1 is MGHDK and CDR2 SYGVNS. The CDR3 totals 11 residues. CDR3 nucleotides: TGTGCCAGCAGTACCACAGGAGAGCAGTACTTC. Protein: CASSTTGEQYF.

The chain is built from TRBV5-8 and TRBJ1-2; 12 bases match TRBD1. This CDR3 region has 15 residues. Trimming at V came to 4 bases and at J to 5 bases, leaving 6 bases not matched to a gene. Germline CDR1 and CDR2: SGHTS and YDEGEE. DNA of the CDR3: TGTGCCAGCAGCGGGGGGACAGGGGGCTGGTATGGCTACACCTTC. Protein product: CASSGGTGGWYGYTF.

The rearrangement links TRBV4-1 to TRBJ1-2; 7 positions match TRBD1. Losses at the gene ends were 1 base for V and 5 bases for J; bases not matched to a gene: 7. The germline CDR1 and CDR2 sequences are MGHRA and YSYEKL. The CDR3 is made up of 15 amino acids. CDR3 sequence reads: CASSQVGGGEYGYTF. In nucleotides, the CDR3 is TGCGCCAGCAGCCAAGTCGGAGGGGGCGAGTATGGCTACACCTTC.

The V gene is TRBV28, the J gene TRBJ1-2, with a possible D match to TRBD1 (5 bases). The CDR3 totals 12 residues. CDR1 MDHEN and CDR2 SYDVKM come from the germline V gene. V gave up 5 bases and J gave up 4 bases, with 8 bases separating them. CDR3 nucleotides: TGTGCCAGCAGTCAGGGCCCCTATGGCTACACCTTC. This sequence encodes CASSQGPYGYTF.

The CDR3 sequence: CASSLASGNTGELFF. DNA of the CDR3: TGCGCCAGCAGCTTGGCTAGCGGGAACACCGGGGAGCTGTTTTTT. The chain links TRBV5-1 to TRBJ2-2, with 7 bases that match TRBD2. The J segment lost 1 base and the V segment lost 0 bases, leaving 0 bases of the junction unmatched. The CDR3 loop spans 15 amino acids. CDR1 and CDR2 (germline): SGHRS, YFSETQ.

V gene TRBV28 combines with J gene TRBJ1-2; 10 nucleotides align to TRBD1. The V gene end was trimmed by 5 bases and the J gene end by 6 bases; junction bases not matched to a gene: 3. Germline V gives CDR1 MDHEN, CDR2 SYDVKM. The CDR3 contains 13 residues. The chain's CDR3 is CASSIGTGDGYTF. CDR3 nucleotides: TGTGCCAGCAGTATCGGGACAGGGGATGGCTACACCTTC.

This clone was recorded a few times. This CDR3 is CASSLPSVQRYGYTF. The CDR3 DNA is TGTGCCAGCAGCTTACCGTCCGTACAGCGGTATGGCTACACCTTC. The chain joins TRBV11-2 to TRBJ1-2; no firm D call. The CDR3 is 15 amino acids. In germline, CDR1 is SGHAT, CDR2 FQNNGV. The V gene lost 2 bases and the J gene lost 5 bases, with 15 bases spanning the gap.

The chain links TRBV7-2 to TRBJ2-1; a weak D match, TRBD1 (6 bases). CDR1 is SGHTA and CDR2 is FQGNSA in the germline V gene. The ends were cut back, 4 bases at V and 4 bases at J, with 11 bases in the middle. The CDR3 contains 14 residues. CDR3 nucleotide sequence: TGTGCCAGCAGCTCACAGGGCACATACAATGAGCAGTTCTTC. Its translation: CASSSQGTYNEQFF.

The rearrangement joins TRBV6-5 to TRBJ1-2; TRBD1 is a possible D gene (6 bases). V was cut by 0 bases and J by 4 bases, with 15 bases left in between. In germline, CDR1 is MNHEY, CDR2 SVGAGI. This CDR3 contains 16 residues. CDR3 amino acids: CASSYSKLGGPYGYTF. CDR3 bases: TGTGCCAGCAGTTACTCGAAGTTGGGGGGGCCCTATGGCTACACCTTC.